A single sample is the source of the 4 T cell receptor beta chains below, sequenced in a study of OX40 agonist ivuxolimab in advanced cancers. Produced via immunoSEQ multiplex PCR; TCRdb's table is partial and in-frame only. The sample holds 35,000 to 50,000 clones, approximately 90% seen once. The sample here was CD4+ or CD8+ T cells sorted from blood, taken in a trial of the OX40 agonist ivuxolimab. All receptors derive from an adult with an advanced solid tumor such as melanoma, head and neck, liver or kidney cancer.

The chain is built from TRBV11-2 and TRBJ1-1, with 9 nucleotides matching TRBD1. V lost 5 bases to trimming and J lost 3 bases; unmatched junction nucleotides: 4. From germline, CDR1 is SGHAT and CDR2 FQNNGV. The CDR3 consists of 14 residues. The CDR3 nucleotides read TGTGCCAGCAGCCTGGACAGGGGTGACACTGAAGCTTTCTTT. Protein product: CASSLDRGDTEAFF.

This clone is a singleton in its sample. The chain employs TRBV29-1 and TRBJ2-6, with D maybe TRBD1 (5 bases). V was clipped by 4 bases and J by 7 bases, with 14 bases between them. Germline values: CDR1 SQVTM, CDR2 ANQGSEA. This CDR3 comprises 14 residues. The chain's CDR3 is CSVVPGAVANVLTF. The DNA for the CDR3 is TGCAGCGTTGTTCCTGGGGCGGTAGCCAACGTCCTGACTTTC.

This clone was observed a few times. This chain joins TRBV5-1 and TRBJ1-4; D is possibly TRBD1 (5 bases). The V and J ends lost 0 bases and 8 bases respectively, with 14 bases between them. The CDR3 runs 15 residues. In germline, CDR1 is SGHRS, CDR2 YFSETQ. The CDR3 DNA follows: TGCGCCAGCAGCTTGGCTGGGACCCCGGGGGAAAAACTGTTTTTT. Translated, it gives CASSLAGTPGEKLFF. The full variable domain, rest sourced from reference TRBV5-1 and TRBJ1-4, is KAGVTQTPRYLIKTRGQQVTLSCSPISGHRSVSWYQQTPGQGLQFLFEYFSETQRNKGNFPGRFSGRQFSNSRSEMNVSTLELGDSALYLCASSLAGTPGEKLFFGSGTQLSVL.

The chain has TRBV6-6 and TRBJ1-1, with D perhaps matching TRBD1 (5 bases). This CDR3 has 14 amino acids. V gave up 2 bases and J gave up 4 bases, with 11 bases separating them. Germline V gene sequence: CDR1 MNHNY, CDR2 SVGAGI (reference sequence). CDR3 coding DNA: TGTGCCAGCAGTTACCAGGGAGGAAGCACTGAAGCTTTCTTT. Amino acid sequence: CASSYQGGSTEAFF.